The clone carrying this TCR beta chain has a handful of counts. Its specificity is not known. This specimen belongs to a study of identical twins. Study-level points and caveats: Abundant beta clonotypes from cord blood bore fewer insertions; memory repertoires lacked this pattern. Conclusions rested on cross-sectional statistics rather than following the same donors.

Unique molecular identifiers were present on cDNA, and template switching added a universal primer site. MiXCR, applied by TCRdb to the 5' RACE reads, yields one record per CDR3 protein. In the table there are a few hundred thousand distinct CDR3 sequences, less than 20% of which are singletons. The TCR sequence derives from a man in his fifties or sixties in good health. Source material: naive T cells sorted from blood.

CDR3 in amino acids: CASSQEGNSRHQPQHF. The CDR3, as DNA: TGCGCCAGCAGCCAAGAAGGCAACAGCCGTCATCAGCCCCAGCATTTT. The V gene is TRBV4-1, the J gene TRBJ1-5; D unresolved. CDR1 is MGHRA and CDR2 is YSYEKL in the germline V gene. This CDR3 comprises 16 residues. Deletions cut 0 bases from V and 5 bases from J, with 14 bases between.